This TCR beta chain was sequenced in a study of blood T cell repertoires in COVID-19. The repertoire was sequenced with immunoSEQ multiplex PCR; TCRdb's copy has only in-frame clones and lacks some. The sample has about 120,000 clones, almost 85% seen once. Germline V gene sequence: CDR1 ENHRY, CDR2 SYGVKD. V shed 4 bases and J shed 1 base, with 13 bases lying between them. This CDR3 has 15 amino acids. The J gene is TRBJ1-1, the V gene TRBV10-3; D not certain. This TCR derives from a man between 65 and 85 years old with active or convalescent COVID-19. Input material: peripheral blood. CDR3 loop: CAISARRGGNTEAFF. CDR3 DNA sequence: TGTGCCATCAGTGCCCGAAGAGGTGGGAACACTGAAGCTTTCTTT.